These 20 T cell receptor beta chains originate from one sample sequenced in a study of PD-1 blockade in classical Hodgkin lymphoma. Profiled with immunoSEQ multiplex PCR; TCRdb holds only in-frame clones, not every one. The sample yields over 30,000 clones, around 90% seen once. Every single patient, without exception, relapsed after autologous stem cell transplantation, and brentuximab vedotin exposure varied. From thawed PBMCs, CD4+ T cells were purified using magnetic negative selection. Sequencing was performed on CD4+ T cells from blood, taken at baseline. Receptor source: a human donor with classical Hodgkin lymphoma.

This rearrangement joins TRBV5-1 to TRBJ1-4; TRBD1 is a possible D gene (6 bases). The CDR3 extends over 15 amino acids. Trimming pared 4 bases from V and 7 bases from J, leaving 17 bases between. Germline V gene data show CDR1 as SGHRS and CDR2 as YFSETQ. The CDR3 sequence is CASSVQQGPFEKLFF. In DNA form, the CDR3 reads TGCGCCAGCAGCGTTCAACAGGGACCTTTTGAAAAACTGTTTTTT.

V is TRBV5-1 and J is TRBJ2-3, with D possibly being TRBD1 or TRBD2 (5 bases each). There are 14 residues in the CDR3. V lost 5 bases to trimming and J lost 3 bases, with 13 bases between them. Germline CDR1 is SGHRS and CDR2 is YFSETQ. The CDR3 sequence: CASSSSGRTDTQYF. In DNA, the CDR3 is TGCGCCAGCAGTTCTTCAGGGAGAACAGATACGCAGTATTTT.

The rearrangement links TRBV2 to TRBJ2-7, with D possibly TRBD1 on 6 matching bases. In germline, CDR1 is SNHLY, CDR2 FYNNEI. CDR3 size: 13 residues. V was shortened by 7 bases and J by 1 base, with 11 bases between the two germline ends. CDR3 coding DNA: TGTGCCAGCACAGGGGTCAGATCCTACGAGCAGTACTTC. Encoded protein: CASTGVRSYEQYF.

The V and J genes are TRBV27 and TRBJ2-7, with 7 positions matching TRBD1. Germline trimming cut 5 bases from V and 5 bases from J; bases unmatched to any gene: 15. The CDR3 runs to 16 residues. Germline CDR1 MNHEY, CDR2 SMNVEV (reference sequence). In nucleotides, the CDR3 is TGTGCCAGCAGTAGAGCACCCCTACAGGGGATCGACGAGCAGTACTTC. The encoded protein is CASSRAPLQGIDEQYF.

The V gene is TRBV28, the J gene TRBJ1-5; D is possibly TRBD1 (5 bases). Trimming left V 6 bases short and J 7 bases short, with 13 bases between. Germline-derived CDR1 and CDR2 are MDHEN and SYDVKM. The CDR3 loop spans 13 amino acids. The CDR3 here is CASSLRGYQPQHF. The CDR3 DNA follows: TGTGCCAGCAGCTTGAGGGGATACCAGCCCCAGCATTTT.

This clone was recorded once. The CDR3 region is CASSLTLQRIYNEQFF. CDR3 bases: TGTGCCAGCAGCCTCACACTACAGAGGATATACAATGAGCAGTTCTTC. V is TRBV7-9 and J is TRBJ2-1; D not resolved. The CDR3 is made up of 16 amino acids. Germline V CDR1 and CDR2: SEHNR, FQNEAQ (reference sequence). The V gene lost 5 bases and the J gene lost 4 bases, with 18 bases spanning the gap.

This chain links TRBV10-3 with TRBJ1-1; weak D call: TRBD1 (6 bases). The germline V gene encodes CDR1 ENHRY and CDR2 SYGVKD. The CDR3 consists of 14 residues. Trimming left V 2 bases short and J 4 bases short, with 11 bases between. Here the CDR3 reads CAISERQGSTEAFF. As DNA, the CDR3 is TGTGCCATCAGTGAGCGGCAGGGGAGCACTGAAGCTTTCTTT.

The genes are TRBV5-1 and TRBJ2-7; TRBD2 agrees at 8 bases. Germline V lookup: CDR1 SGHRS, CDR2 YFSETQ. This CDR3 has 16 amino acids. V dropped 4 bases and J dropped 6; count of bases not matched to a gene: 15. The CDR3 spells CASSPPAGADSGEQYF. As DNA, the CDR3 is TGCGCCAGCAGCCCGCCAGCGGGAGCGGACAGTGGCGAGCAGTACTTC. Full variable domain (missing parts from reference TRBV5-1 and TRBJ2-7): KAGVTQTPRYLIKTRGQQVTLSCSPISGHRSVSWYQQTPGQGLQFLFEYFSETQRNKGNFPGRFSGRQFSNSRSEMNVSTLELGDSALYLCASSPPAGADSGEQYFGPGTRLTVT.

This rearrangement joins TRBV30 to TRBJ2-7; 14 bases are shared with TRBD2. The CDR3 extends over 14 amino acids. Trimming cost V 2 bases and J 5 bases; bases outside gene matches: 2. Germline assignment: CDR1 GTSNPN and CDR2 SVGIG (reference sequence). In DNA form, the CDR3 reads TGTGCCTGGAGTCTGGGACTAGCGGGAGACGAGCAGTACTTC. Protein: CAWSLGLAGDEQYF. The full variable domain, completed using reference TRBV30 and TRBJ2-7, is SQTIHQWPATLVQPVGSPLSLECTVEGTSNPNLYWYRQAAGRGLQLLFYSVGIGQISSEVPQNLSASRPQDRQFILSSKKLLLSDSGFYLCAWSLGLAGDEQYFGPGTRLTVT.

This clone was detected once. This chain links TRBV27 with TRBJ2-6; D assignment may be TRBD1 or TRBD2 (5 bases each). Germline assignment: CDR1 MNHEY and CDR2 SMNVEV (reference sequence). V was cut by 3 bases and J by 2 bases, with 14 bases left in between. The CDR3 runs 17 residues. Here the CDR3 reads CASSLYNGGTGANVLTF. CDR3 DNA: TGTGCCAGCAGTTTGTATAATGGGGGTACTGGGGCCAACGTCCTGACTTTC.

The chain couples TRBV27 to TRBJ1-4, with D possibly matching TRBD1 (6 bases). The CDR3 contains 15 residues. The germline CDR1 and CDR2 sequences are MNHEY and SMNVEV (reference sequence). Deletions cut 6 bases from V and 4 bases from J, with 15 bases between. The CDR3 reads CASSPSTGLNEKLFF. In DNA form, the CDR3 reads TGTGCCAGCAGCCCCTCTACAGGGCTTAATGAAAAACTGTTTTTT.

V usage is TRBV6-5 and J usage is TRBJ1-2; D gene ambiguous. Trimming stripped 2 bases from V and 7 bases from J, with 11 bases between. This CDR3 is 13 amino acids long. CDR1 and CDR2 (germline): MNHEY, SVGAGI. Here the CDR3 DNA reads TGTGCCAGCAGTTACCTTGCAGGTAGTGGCTACACCTTC. Its protein product is CASSYLAGSGYTF.

The chain has TRBV19 and TRBJ2-3; 9 nucleotides match TRBD2. CDR1 and CDR2 (germline): LNHDA, SQIVND (reference sequence). With 6 bases clipped from V and 6 bases from J, the junction kept 7 bases outside the gene matches. The CDR3 consists of 14 residues. The CDR3 sequence: CASRLAGGVDTQYF. The CDR3 DNA reads TGTGCCAGTAGACTAGCGGGTGGCGTTGATACGCAGTATTTT.

This chain joins TRBV5-4 and TRBJ1-4, with unresolved D. Germline V gene lookup returns CDR1 SGHNT and CDR2 YYREEE (reference sequence). Deletions cut 2 bases from V and 6 bases from J, with 17 bases between. The CDR3 runs 16 residues. The CDR3 DNA reads as TGTGCCAGCAGCTTAGACTCCGGGTCCCTCGATGAAAAACTGTTTTTT. Protein sequence: CASSLDSGSLDEKLFF.

In DNA, the CDR3 is TGTGCCAGCAGCTCCGGAACGGGATCGGGAGTCTCCTACGAGCAGTACTTC. Its translation: CASSSGTGSGVSYEQYF. This chain connects TRBV11-2 to TRBJ2-7; D possibly corresponds to TRBD2 (6 bases). The CDR3 sequence is 17 residues long. Germline V gives CDR1 SGHAT, CDR2 FQNNGV. With 4 bases removed from V and 0 bases from J, the gap between germline ends came to 19 bases.

The V call is TRBV6-1, the J call TRBJ2-1; D is uncertain. Germline CDR1 MNHNS, CDR2 SASEGT. CDR3 size: 11 residues. V was clipped by 8 bases and J by 2 bases, with 4 bases between them. The CDR3 nucleotides are TGTGCCAGCCAGACCTACAATGAGCAGTTCTTC. Translated: CASQTYNEQFF.

Here the CDR3 DNA reads TGTGCCAGCAGCCTTTACGGCCTCGACTACCTTCCGGATACGCAGTATTTT. It specifies CASSLYGLDYLPDTQYF. The chain recombines TRBV27 with TRBJ2-3; weak D call: TRBD2 (5 bases). With 6 bases removed from V and 6 bases from J, the gap between germline ends came to 25 bases. The CDR3 loop spans 17 amino acids. The V gene's germline CDR1 is MNHEY and CDR2 SMNVEV (reference sequence).

The chain employs TRBV7-9 and TRBJ1-5, with TRBD1 matching over 11 bases. The V gene's germline CDR1 is SEHNR and CDR2 FQNEAQ (reference sequence). This CDR3 is 17 amino acids long. V was clipped by 5 bases and J by 0 bases; unmatched bases: 6. The CDR3 DNA is TGTGCCAGCAGCCGGACAGGGGGCCGGTATAGCAATCAGCCCCAGCATTTT. The encoded protein is CASSRTGGRYSNQPQHF.

This chain links TRBV4-1 with TRBJ1-4, with D possibly being TRBD1 (5 bases). The CDR3 is 17 amino acids. Trimming removed 0 bases at V and 0 bases at J, with 11 bases between. Germline values: CDR1 MGHRA, CDR2 YSYEKL. CDR3 coding DNA: TGCGCCAGCAGCCAAGATGATACAGGTGCAACTAATGAAAAACTGTTTTTT. Its protein is CASSQDDTGATNEKLFF.

Here the CDR3 reads CASSLGAGIPYEQYF. For the CDR3, the DNA is TGTGCCAGCAGCTTAGGGGCGGGGATACCCTACGAGCAGTACTTC. This chain uses TRBV7-3 with TRBJ2-7; a weak D match, TRBD2 (6 bases). Germline V gene lookup returns CDR1 SGHTA and CDR2 FQGTGA. The ends were cut back, 2 bases at V and 2 bases at J, with 13 bases in the middle. CDR3 length: 15 residues.